The 27 T cell receptor beta chains given below trace back to one sample, sequenced in a study of cytomegalovirus exposure and HLA in healthy donors. The PCR had 60 Vbeta and 13 Jbeta primers. Clones were sequenced by immunoSEQ multiplex PCR, and TCRdb holds only the in-frame ones, with some missing. Among around 150,000 clones listed, more than 75% were seen once. Input material: PBMCs. These receptors all come from a male donor in good health and CMV-seronegative.

To note about this clone: At the DNA level, this CDR3 is encoded by other sequences in the same sample as well. The chain is built from TRBV5-6 and TRBJ2-2; the match to TRBD1 covers 7 bases. Germline values: CDR1 SGHDT, CDR2 YYEEEE. J gave up 5 bases and V 0 bases, and 1 base lay outside the gene matches. This CDR3 is built from 14 residues. The CDR3 sequence is CASSLGRGTGELFF. The DNA for the CDR3 is TGTGCCAGCAGCTTGGGCAGGGGGACCGGGGAGCTGTTTTTT. The full variable domain, with the rest looked up from reference TRBV5-6 and TRBJ2-2, is DAGVTQSPTHLIKTRGQQVTLRCSPKSGHDTVSWYQQALGQGPQFIFQYYEEEERQRGNFPDRFSGHQFPNYSSELNVNALLLGDSALYLCASSLGRGTGELFFGEGSRLTVL.

The V gene is TRBV7-2, the J gene TRBJ2-7; 10 bases agree with TRBD2. The CDR3 is made up of 16 amino acids. The junction had 8 bases not matched to a gene; V was cut back by 4 bases and J by 2 bases. CDR1 and CDR2 from the germline V gene are SGHTA and FQGNSA. CDR3 DNA: TGTGCCAGCAGCTACCGTAGCGGGGGGCAAACCTACGAGCAGTACTTC. Protein product: CASSYRSGGQTYEQYF.

This clone was observed once. The chain has TRBV9 and TRBJ1-5, with D maybe TRBD1 (5 bases). V shed 0 bases and J shed 0 bases, with 7 bases lying between them. Germline V gene data show CDR1 as SGDLS and CDR2 as YYNGEE. CDR3 size: 15 residues. CDR3 loop: CASSVEGSSNQPQHF. CDR3 coding DNA: TGTGCCAGCAGCGTAGAGGGGTCTAGCAATCAGCCCCAGCATTTT.

The chain uses TRBV9 and TRBJ2-5; 12 bases are shared with TRBD2. The CDR3 runs to 16 residues. Germline assignment: CDR1 SGDLS and CDR2 YYNGEE. V was pared by 4 bases and J by 5 bases, with 9 bases of the junction left unmatched. CDR3 region: CASSPTTSGGGETQYF. The CDR3 DNA reads as TGTGCCAGCAGCCCAACGACTAGCGGGGGCGGGGAGACCCAGTACTTC.

J is TRBJ2-3 and V is TRBV19, with TRBD2 as a possible D gene (5 bases). CDR1 is LNHDA, CDR2 SQIVND, per germline (reference sequence). The V gene lost 9 bases and the J gene lost 2 bases, with 18 bases spanning the gap. The CDR3 contains 15 residues. CDR3 region: CASNPGIFLTDTQYF. The CDR3 region has the DNA TGTGCCAGCAATCCGGGGATCTTCCTCACAGATACGCAGTATTTT.

J is TRBJ1-4 and V is TRBV7-2; weak D call: TRBD1 (5 bases). Trimming cost V 4 bases and J 5 bases, with 11 bases left between them. CDR3 length: 14 amino acids. Germline loops: CDR1 SGHTA, CDR2 FQGNSA. The CDR3: CASSWRGINEKLFF. The CDR3 nucleotides read TGTGCCAGCAGCTGGAGGGGAATCAATGAAAAACTGTTTTTT.

V gene TRBV6-1 combines with J gene TRBJ2-3; TRBD2 matches 10 bases. CDR1 is MNHNS and CDR2 is SASEGT in the germline V gene. V lost 1 base and J lost 4; bases outside the gene matches: 2. The CDR3 runs 15 residues. The CDR3 DNA sequence: TGTGCCAGCAGTGAAGAAGGGACTAGCGCAGATACGCAGTATTTT. It codes for CASSEEGTSADTQYF.

This chain links TRBV6-1 with TRBJ1-2; the D gene is possibly TRBD1 (5 bases). CDR3 length: 13 amino acids. V was cut by 7 bases and J by 8 bases, with 17 bases left in between. Germline-derived CDR1 and CDR2 are MNHNS and SASEGT. The chain's CDR3 is CASTRSGGGGYTF. Written as DNA, the CDR3 is TGTGCCAGCACCCGATCCGGGGGTGGGGGCTACACCTTC.

This chain joins TRBV9 and TRBJ2-7; 7 nucleotides line up with TRBD1. Looked up from germline, CDR1 is SGDLS and CDR2 is YYNGEE. J was trimmed by 1 base and V by 0 bases; bases with no gene match: 4. This CDR3 has 15 residues. For the CDR3, the DNA is TGTGCCAGCAGCGTAGAGTCGGACAGGTCCTACGAGCAGTACTTC. As protein: CASSVESDRSYEQYF.

V gene TRBV18 combines with J gene TRBJ1-1; the D gene is possibly TRBD1 (6 bases). Germline V gene data show CDR1 as KGHSH and CDR2 as LQKENI. With 2 bases removed from V and 0 bases from J, the gap between germline ends came to 13 bases. The CDR3 is 16 residues long. The CDR3 DNA is TGTGCCAGCTCACCAGACAGGCAAGTGATGAACACTGAAGCTTTCTTT. This sequence encodes CASSPDRQVMNTEAFF.

This clone was seen a few times. The CDR3 loop reads CASSLSTGAYNEQFF. The CDR3 DNA follows: TGTGCCAGCAGTTTAAGCACAGGGGCCTACAATGAGCAGTTCTTC. The J gene is TRBJ2-1, the V gene TRBV27, with 7 bases that match TRBD1. After removal of 2 bases from V and 2 bases from J, the junction contained 3 bases not matched to a gene. The V gene's germline CDR1 is MNHEY and CDR2 SMNVEV (reference sequence). The CDR3 runs to 15 residues.

This chain joins TRBV21-1 and TRBJ2-1; no check of the table's D call, TRBD1, against the DNA was made. TRBV21-1 is labeled a pseudogene. The CDR3 totals 15 residues. The CDR3 nucleotides are TGTGCCAGCAGCACCCCGGGACAGACCTACAATGAGCAGTTCTTC. It codes for CASSTPGQTYNEQFF.

J is TRBJ2-5 and V is TRBV5-1; maybe TRBD2 (5 bases). V lost 4 bases and J lost 5, with 12 bases in between. The CDR3 totals 13 residues. Per the germline V gene, CDR1 is SGHRS and CDR2 is YFSETQ. CDR3 in DNA: TGCGCCAGCAGCACCCGGGATGAGGAGACCCAGTACTTC. This gives the protein CASSTRDEETQYF.

This clone came up once. The CDR3 is CASTGVDQPQHF. The CDR3 region has the DNA TGTGCCAGCACGGGGGTGGATCAGCCCCAGCATTTT. V usage is TRBV28 and J usage is TRBJ1-5, with D possibly matching TRBD1 (5 bases). Trimming left V 7 bases short and J 5 bases short, with 9 bases between. CDR3 length: 12 amino acids. Germline values: CDR1 MDHEN, CDR2 SYDVKM.

CDR3 nucleotides: TGTGCCAGCAGCTCCGGGACAAACACTGAAGCTTTCTTT. This translates into CASSSGTNTEAFF. This chain connects TRBV11-2 to TRBJ1-1, with a possible D match to TRBD1 (6 bases). CDR3 length equals 13 residues. Trimming left V 4 bases short and J 2 bases short, with 8 bases between. Germline values: CDR1 SGHAT, CDR2 FQNNGV.

The rearrangement joins TRBV6-6 to TRBJ1-2; unclear D gene. There are 15 residues in the CDR3. With 2 bases removed from V and 1 base from J, the gap between germline ends came to 11 bases. The germline V gene has CDR1 MNHNY and CDR2 SVGAGI (reference sequence). CDR3 bases: TGTGCCAGCAGTTACCGGGATACGATTAACTATGGCTACACCTTC. This codes for CASSYRDTINYGYTF.

This clone was found once. This chain uses TRBV6-5 with TRBJ2-3; possible D gene TRBD1, 6 bases. This CDR3 has 15 amino acids. Germline CDR1 MNHEY, CDR2 SVGAGI. Trimming cost V 0 bases and J 3 bases, with 10 bases left between them. The CDR3 nucleotides are TGTGCCAGCAGTTACTCCAGGGGTCTGACAGATACGCAGTATTTT. Translating gives CASSYSRGLTDTQYF.

As to this clone: Other DNA sequences in the sample encode the same CDR3. V is TRBV7-3 and J is TRBJ1-1; no clear D gene. Germline V lookup: CDR1 SGHTA, CDR2 FQGTGA. V lost 5 bases to trimming and J lost 1 base, with 5 bases between them. The CDR3 extends over 12 amino acids. The CDR3 sequence is CASSTGNTEAFF. Here the CDR3 DNA reads TGTGCCAGCAGCACGGGGAACACTGAAGCTTTCTTT. Together with reference TRBV7-3 and TRBJ1-1, the CDR3 gives the full variable domain: GAGVSQTPSNKVTEKGKYVELRCDPISGHTALYWYRQSLGQGPEFLIYFQGTGAADDSGLPNDRFFAVRPEGSVSTLKIQRTERGDSAVYLCASSTGNTEAFFGQGTRLTVV.

The chain carries TRBV11-2 and TRBJ2-5; TRBD2 matches at 7 bases. V lost 5 bases and J lost 5; bases outside the gene matches: 14. Germline V gene sequence: CDR1 SGHAT, CDR2 FQNNGV. The CDR3 length is 16 residues. CDR3 protein: CASSTGSRGVTETQYF. DNA for the CDR3: TGTGCCAGCAGCACGGGTAGCCGGGGGGTCACGGAGACCCAGTACTTC.

The chain employs TRBV2 and TRBJ2-5; 7 bases match TRBD2. The CDR3 spans 14 residues. The trim removed 11 bases at V and 5 bases at J, leaving 14 bases unmatched. The germline CDR1 and CDR2 sequences are SNHLY and FYNNEI. CDR3 protein: CAGEGRLEGETQYF. The CDR3 nucleotides are TGTGCCGGGGAGGGACGCCTGGAAGGGGAGACCCAGTACTTC.

The gene calls are TRBV4-1 and TRBJ2-1; 9 nucleotides align to TRBD2. V was pared by 5 bases and J by 3 bases, with 8 bases of the junction left unmatched. The CDR3 contains 16 residues. Germline CDR1 reads MGHRA; CDR2 reads YSYEKL. The CDR3: CASSDHRTSVYNEQFF. The DNA for the CDR3 is TGCGCCAGCAGCGACCATAGGACTAGCGTCTACAATGAGCAGTTCTTC.

The chain is built from TRBV9 and TRBJ2-7; 8 bases match TRBD2. V lost 0 bases and J lost 0; bases outside the gene matches: 2. The CDR3 has 15 residues. The germline V gene has CDR1 SGDLS and CDR2 YYNGEE. The CDR3 nucleotides are TGTGCCAGCAGCGTAGGGAGCGGGAGCTCCTACGAGCAGTACTTC. As protein: CASSVGSGSSYEQYF.

The rearrangement joins TRBV5-1 to TRBJ1-2, with TRBD1 matching 10 bases. Germline assignment: CDR1 SGHRS and CDR2 YFSETQ. CDR3 length equals 17 residues. Trimming removed 4 bases from V and 1 base from J; junction bases left unmatched: 10. DNA for the CDR3: TGCGCCAGCAGCCTCTCCGGGACAGGGGCGAATAACTATGGCTACACCTTC. This translates into CASSLSGTGANNYGYTF.

The chain employs TRBV7-9 and TRBJ2-1, with TRBD2 matching 13 bases. Germline CDR1 SEHNR, CDR2 FQNEAQ (reference sequence). V dropped 5 bases and J dropped 0; count of bases not matched to a gene: 10. CDR3 size: 19 residues. CDR3 protein: CASSPTSGGPKSSYNEQFF. CDR3 nucleotides: TGTGCCAGCAGCCCGACTAGCGGGGGGCCGAAAAGCTCCTACAATGAGCAGTTCTTC.

The chain is built from TRBV10-3 and TRBJ2-7; TRBD2 aligns across 10 bases. The CDR3 runs to 13 residues. V lost 6 bases and J lost 7; bases outside the gene matches: 6. Germline V CDR1 and CDR2: ENHRY, SYGVKD. This CDR3 is CAIRLAGAGEQYF. The CDR3 bases are TGTGCCATCAGGCTAGCGGGAGCTGGTGAGCAGTACTTC.

This clone was seen just once. The chain uses TRBV29-1 and TRBJ2-5, with TRBD1 as a possible D gene (5 bases). Judging by the DNA end, TRBJ2-7 fits better; the J call may be wrong. Germline V gene sequence: CDR1 SQVTM, CDR2 ANQGSEA. This CDR3 region has 12 residues. The CDR3 nucleotides are TGCAGCGTTGAGGGGCGGTACTACGAGCAGTACTTC. Translated, it gives CSVEGRYYEQYF.

This clone was counted only a few times. The chain carries TRBV7-9 and TRBJ1-2, with 8 bases that match TRBD1. Germline V gene lookup returns CDR1 SEHNR and CDR2 FQNEAQ (reference sequence). This CDR3 is built from 14 residues. With 2 bases clipped from V and 6 bases from J, the junction kept 5 bases outside the gene matches. Written as DNA, the CDR3 is TGTGCCAGCAGCTTACTCGGACAGGGTGATGGCTACACCTTC. Translating it yields CASSLLGQGDGYTF.